Listed below are T cell receptor beta chains from one sample, sequenced in a study of read filtering for tumor transcriptome and immune sequencing. One entry per CDR3 protein results from TCRdb running MiXCR on the reads. The sample includes approximately 59,000 distinct CDR3 sequences, more than 9% of them seen just once. Source material: a population of CD138-negative cells sorted from bone marrow. These receptors were taken from a donor over 35 with multiple myeloma. Both conserved end residues are trimmed from each CDR3. Each record gives: V gene, J gene, CDR3 protein.

TRBV20-1	TRBJ1-4	SALPEPNEKLF
TRBV5-4	TRBJ2-3	ASSFVTGGTDTQY
TRBV7-2	TRBJ1-5	ASSPSNQPQH
TRBV10-1	TRBJ1-5	ASSEAGEQPQH
TRBV4-2	TRBJ2-1	ASSPESPMNEQF
TRBV12-3/TRBV12-4	TRBJ1-5	ASSLLIGTGDNQPQH
TRBV6-5	TRBJ1-5	ASSYLGRWDKPQH
TRBV29-1	TRBJ1-1	SVNRGNTEAF
TRBV21-1	TRBJ2-3	ASSKGQGRTDTQY
TRBV5-6	TRBJ1-4	ASSLYTARFEEELF
TRBV9	TRBJ2-7	ASSARSGSYEQY
TRBV20-1	TRBJ2-3	SASAWSSASTDTQY
TRBV19	TRBJ2-5	ASSSGQTQEAQY
TRBV3-1	TRBJ2-6	ASSQDREPGANVLT
TRBV20-1	TRBJ2-7	SASPTYGSPYEQY
TRBV7-9	TRBJ1-2	ASREFYGYT
TRBV6-5	TRBJ2-4	ASRTGKNIQY
TRBV6-2/TRBV6-3	TRBJ2-3	ASSYLPRSTDTQY
TRBV3-1	TRBJ1-1	ASSQDRRFTEAF
TRBV19	TRBJ1-5	ASSTLGGLNSNQPQH
TRBV18	TRBJ2-2	ASSPRGLGTGELF
TRBV20-1	TRBJ2-7	SARGSQGLASYEQY
TRBV7-9	TRBJ2-2	ASTSYRINTGELF
TRBV29-1	TRBJ2-7	SVGSQSYEQY
TRBV25-1	TRBJ2-7	ASSVNRPGGSYEQY
TRBV7-9	TRBJ2-1	ASSLGRQDNEQF
TRBV11-1	TRBJ1-1	ASSLRGRTEAF
TRBV27	TRBJ2-1	ASSLSLFVVQGAREQF
TRBV5-1	TRBJ2-5	ASSSRGPETQY
TRBV28	TRBJ1-1	ASSLVSGREEAF
TRBV27	TRBJ1-5	ASRPGQGHSNQPQH
TRBV6-2/TRBV6-3	TRBJ1-5	ASSNPRGGVH
TRBV3-1	TRBJ2-5	ASSQAAGGETQY
TRBV14	TRBJ2-1	ASSQPSGSYNEQF
TRBV5-1	TRBJ2-1	ASSPQGVLYNEQF
TRBV12-3/TRBV12-4	TRBJ2-5	ASSLGPQRGYQETQY
TRBV28	TRBJ1-5	ASSSKQVRVGNSNQPQH
TRBV7-9	TRBJ1-2	ASSLAGGGNYGYT
TRBV5-1	TRBJ1-1	ASSLDPNGRTEAF
TRBV12-3/TRBV12-4	TRBJ2-7	ASRLTGLFDEQY
TRBV4-1	TRBJ1-6	ASSQEHRTGEPPLH
TRBV18	TRBJ2-5	ASSPTKGETQY
TRBV10-3	TRBJ2-1	AIRRGAVNNEQF
TRBV11-2	TRBJ2-7	ASSPGTGGYEQY
TRBV3-1	TRBJ1-5	ASSQRDSLQPQH
TRBV7-9	TRBJ1-1	ASSLEGEAEAF
TRBV27	TRBJ2-2	ASSFSRTPDTENTGELF
TRBV7-3	TRBJ2-1	ASSKQAGGWNEQF
TRBV24-1	TRBJ2-3	ATGPAGRTDTQY
TRBV6-5	TRBJ2-7	ASSASLSYEQY
TRBV6-2/TRBV6-3	TRBJ2-1	ASSGTRNEQF
TRBV13	TRBJ1-2	ASSIGTGYGYT
TRBV20-1	TRBJ1-5	SASGGNQPQH
TRBV12-3/TRBV12-4	TRBJ2-7	ASSFKYEQY